The present T cell receptor beta chain was sequenced within a study of shared clonotypes between healthy human individuals. Study summary: A donor's plate count was three for CD4 naive and three for CD4 memory; CD8 naive had two and CD8 memory one.

Points from the study as a whole: The four-donor shared clonotypes exceeded non-shared clonotypes in generation probability, with non-shared ones scoring lower. The naive CD4 repertoires of a few donors were compared, and around 5% of clonotypes were shared.

On sorted subsets, replicate PCRs used 200 to 250 ng DNA, or roughly 30,000 T cell genomes. TCRdb's table, derived via immunoSEQ multiplex PCR, lists solely in-frame clones and lacks some. The data show about 680,000 clones, around 90% seen once. Notes on this clone: Its specificity is unknown.

V was trimmed by 0 bases and J by 6 bases, leaving 14 bases between them. In germline, CDR1 is PRHDT, CDR2 FYEKMQ (reference sequence). The CDR3 is 15 amino acids. The naive CD8 population came from CD45RO-negative cells selected for CCR7, without terminally differentiated effector memory CD45RA+ cells. V usage is TRBV13 and J usage is TRBJ1-2, with D perhaps TRBD1 (5 bases). The sequence derives from a man aged 30 to 45 in good health. Sequenced material: naive CD8+ T cells sorted from blood. The CDR3 DNA is TGTGCCAGCAGCTTAGGCCAAGGGATGGGGGATGGCTACACCTTC. Residues: CASSLGQGMGDGYTF. The complete variable domain, with remaining parts taken from reference TRBV13 and TRBJ1-2, reads AAGVIQSPRHLIKEKRETATLKCYPIPRHDTVYWYQQGPGQDPQFLISFYEKMQSDKGSIPDRFSAQQFSDYHSELNMSSLELGDSALYFCASSLGQGMGDGYTFGSGTRLTVV.